This is a list of T cell receptor beta chains from one sample in a study of T-cell reconstitution after alpha-beta-depleted transplantation in children. TCRdb used MiXCR to reprocess the PCR reads, holding one entry per CDR3 protein. The data contain 580,000 or so distinct CDR3 sequences, 20% to 25% of them singletons. The sample was PBMCs, mostly from graft donor cells, taken 360 days after TCRalphabeta/CD19-depleted stem cell transplant. The receptors derive from a boy under two years old who had a stem cell transplant for acute myeloid leukemia, so the T cells may come from the graft donor. Both conserved end residues are part of each CDR3. Each record gives: V gene, clone size, D gene, CDR3 length, J gene, CDR3 DNA, CDR3 protein. A D gene is named only where the DNA matches it firmly. Some rows mark clone size as missing; the rest say once, few, many or name a class of expanded clone.

>TRBV12-3/TRBV12-4|few|-|14|TRBJ2-1
TGTGCCAGCAGGTCCGGGACCTCCTACAATGAGCAGTTCTTC
CASRSGTSYNEQFF
>TRBV7-9|few|-|15|TRBJ2-7
TGTGCCAGCAGCCCTAGAGCGGATGCAGGAGGCGAGCAGTACTTC
CASSPRADAGGEQYF
>TRBV12-3/TRBV12-4|once|TRBD1|15|TRBJ2-1
TGTGCCAGCAGACTGACAGGGCCCTCCTACAATGAGCAGTTCTTC
CASRLTGPSYNEQFF
>TRBV27|many|TRBD1|16|TRBJ1-6
TGTGCCAGCAGTTTTTCACAGGGGCGCCCTAATTCACCCCTCCACTTT
CASSFSQGRPNSPLHF
>TRBV27|many|-|16|TRBJ2-2
TGTGCCAGCAGTTTAAGCGGGCCGGACTTGACCGGGGAGCTGTTTTTT
CASSLSGPDLTGELFF
>TRBV9|-|-|16|TRBJ2-1
TGTGCCAGCAGCGTACAGGGTACTCTCTCCTACAATGAGCAGTTCTTC
CASSVQGTLSYNEQFF
>TRBV27|many|-|15|TRBJ2-7
TGTGCCAGCAGCAACCGCGTGGGCATCCCTGGCGAGCAGTACTTC
CASSNRVGIPGEQYF
>TRBV20-1|many|TRBD1|14|TRBJ2-5
TGCAGTGCCCTCAGGGGCAGGGGGCCAGAGACCCAGTACTTC
CSALRGRGPETQYF
>TRBV7-2|-|TRBD1|14|TRBJ1-2
TGTGCCAGCAGCCCAGTGGGACAGGTCTATGGCTACACCTTC
CASSPVGQVYGYTF
>TRBV5-5|many|TRBD2|16|TRBJ2-7
TGTGCCAGCAGCTTGGGGCTGACTAGCGGGGTGGCCGAGCAGTACTTC
CASSLGLTSGVAEQYF
>TRBV21-1|few|-|14|TRBJ2-3
TGTGCCAGCAGCAAAGAGCTATATTTGGATACGCAGTATTTT
CASSKELYLDTQYF
>TRBV6-1|few|-|15|TRBJ1-1
TGTGCCAGCAGCCTGGCTTGGTCTTTGAACACTGAAGCTTTCTTT
CASSLAWSLNTEAFF
>TRBV20-1|-|-|13|TRBJ2-7
TGCAGTGCTTTCTCCAGCGGTCTCTACGAGCAGTACTTC
CSAFSSGLYEQYF
>TRBV20-1|once|TRBD2|15|TRBJ2-5
TGCAGTGCTAGACCCCCGCGCGGGGGATCCGAGACCCAGTACTTC
CSARPPRGGSETQYF
>TRBV6-2/TRBV6-3|many|TRBD2|18|TRBJ2-1
TGTGCCAGCAGTTACTCGCCTGTAGCGGGGGGCTCCTACAATGAGCAGTTCTTC
CASSYSPVAGGSYNEQFF
>TRBV29-1|many|-|13|TRBJ1-5
TGCAGCGTGAATTGGGGGGTCAATCAGCCCCAGCATTTT
CSVNWGVNQPQHF
>TRBV29-1|few|TRBD1|13|TRBJ1-1
TGCAGCGCTGCGGACAGGGGATTCACTGAAGCTTTCTTT
CSAADRGFTEAFF
>TRBV20-1|-|-|13|TRBJ2-7
TGCAGTGCGGGACCTAGGGGGGGCTACGAGCAGTACTTC
CSAGPRGGYEQYF
>TRBV3-1|-|-|13|TRBJ2-1
TGTGCCAGCAGCCAAGAGGGGGGATATGAGCAGTTCTTC
CASSQEGGYEQFF
>TRBV5-1|many|-|15|TRBJ2-5
TGCGCCAGCAGCAAAACCCTACCCCAGGGAGAGACCCAGTACTTC
CASSKTLPQGETQYF
>TRBV3-1|once|TRBD2|16|TRBJ2-2
TGTGCCAGCAGCCAAGTATACACTAGCGGGACCGGGGAGCTGTTTTTT
CASSQVYTSGTGELFF
>TRBV20-1|many|-|14|TRBJ2-1
TGCAGTGCCGTACCGGGACTCCCCTACAATGAGCAGTTCTTC
CSAVPGLPYNEQFF
>TRBV4-3|few|TRBD1|17|TRBJ2-7
TGCGCCAGCAGCCAAGATATTTTAAGACAGGGAGTCGGCGAGCAGTACTTC
CASSQDILRQGVGEQYF
>TRBV5-1|-|TRBD2|13|TRBJ2-1
TGCGCCAGCAGCTTCCTAGCGGTGAATGAGCAGTTCTTC
CASSFLAVNEQFF
>TRBV4-3|few|-|14|TRBJ2-7
TGCGCCAGCAGCCAAGATCGGTTCAGCTACGAGCAGTACTTC
CASSQDRFSYEQYF
>TRBV12-3/TRBV12-4|many|-|14|TRBJ1-6
TGTGCCAGCAAGAGGGTTCGGAGTGATTCACCCCTCCACTTT
CASKRVRSDSPLHF
>TRBV20-1|few|-|10|TRBJ2-1
TGCAGTGCTACCAGGCCTGGGCAGTTCTTC
CSATRPGQFF
>TRBV12-3/TRBV12-4|-|-|14|TRBJ1-2
TGTGCCAGCAGTTTAGTCAGCAGGGTCTATGGCTACACCTTC
CASSLVSRVYGYTF
>TRBV28|many|-|15|TRBJ1-2
TGTGCCAGCAGTTTATTCGGCCGCGAGGACTATGGCTACACCTTC
CASSLFGREDYGYTF
>TRBV6-5|few|TRBD1|18|TRBJ1-6
TGTGCCAGCAGTTACTTCCCGGGACAGGGGTCCTATAATTCACCCCTCCACTTT
CASSYFPGQGSYNSPLHF